This TCR beta chain was sequenced in a study of T cell clonality in common variable immunodeficiency. Findings of the study overall: TCRbeta clonality was increased in CVID versus healthy controls. In common variable immunodeficiency, TCR beta chains reportedly carried fewer deletions and N-nucleotide insertions. Links between repertoire features and CVID complications were heterogeneity-limited.

Heparinized whole blood, roughly 5 to 8 ml, came from each donor. Data came from immunoSEQ multiplex PCR; TCRdb stores just in-frame clones and leaves some out. The sample includes roughly 60,000 clones, none of them occurring once. This clone has at least ten counts. Its antigen is as yet unknown. What was sequenced was peripheral blood mononuclear cells. This clonotype was sampled from a person aged 18-70 years in good health.

CDR3 loop: CASSLVARETQYF. CDR3 DNA (partial): TGTGCCAGCAGCTTGGTGGCTAGGGAGACC. The chain carries TRBV5-6 and TRBJ2-5, with D unclear. From the germline J gene comes the end of the CDR3, since the read stops 3 residues before it. Germline V lookup: CDR1 SGHDT, CDR2 YYEEEE. V gave up 0 bases and J gave up 5 bases, with 8 bases separating them. The CDR3 runs 13 residues.